This T cell receptor beta chain appears in the sequencing data of a study of cytomegalovirus exposure and HLA in healthy donors. Study-wide background: Unique TCRs from HLA-typed donors, around 79 million of them, were held in an early data release. General study results and limits: By HLA locus, TCR association rates varied in a later analysis, with DRB1 showing the most and HLA-C the fewest.

Notes on this clone: Its target is not known.

Amplification used 60 Vbeta primers and 13 Jbeta primers. Libraries were prepared by immunoSEQ multiplex PCR; TCRdb keeps only in-frame clonotypes and omits some of them. This sample has roughly 170,000 clones, with about four fifths found just once. Germline trimming cut 4 bases from V and 3 bases from J; bases unmatched to any gene: 9. CDR1 and CDR2 from the germline V gene are LNHDA and SQIVND (reference sequence). The CDR3 is 17 residues long. The TCR sequence derives from a man aged 45-60 years in good health and CMV-seronegative. The rearrangement links TRBV19 to TRBJ2-7; 13 bases agree with TRBD2. Sequencing was done on a sample of PBMCs. CDR3 residues: CASSTPRGLAGLYEQYF. The CDR3 DNA sequence: TGTGCCAGTAGTACACCCCGGGGACTAGCGGGACTCTACGAGCAGTACTTC.